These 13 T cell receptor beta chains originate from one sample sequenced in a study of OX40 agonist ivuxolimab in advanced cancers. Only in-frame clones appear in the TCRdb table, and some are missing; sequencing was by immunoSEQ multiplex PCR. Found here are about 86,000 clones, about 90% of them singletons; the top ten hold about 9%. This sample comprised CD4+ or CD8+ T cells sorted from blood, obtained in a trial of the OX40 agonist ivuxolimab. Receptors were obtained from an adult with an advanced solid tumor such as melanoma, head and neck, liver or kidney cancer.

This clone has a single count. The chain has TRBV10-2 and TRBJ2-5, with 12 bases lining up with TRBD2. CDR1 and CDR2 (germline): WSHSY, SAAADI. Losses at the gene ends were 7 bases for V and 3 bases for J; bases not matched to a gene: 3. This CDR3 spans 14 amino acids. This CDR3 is CASKGLAGKETQYF. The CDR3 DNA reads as TGCGCCAGCAAAGGACTAGCGGGGAAAGAGACCCAGTACTTC.

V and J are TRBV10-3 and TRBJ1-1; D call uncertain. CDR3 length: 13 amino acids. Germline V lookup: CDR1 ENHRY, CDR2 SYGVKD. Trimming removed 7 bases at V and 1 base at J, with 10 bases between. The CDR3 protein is CAIKAGGNTEAFF. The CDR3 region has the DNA TGTGCCATCAAGGCTGGTGGGAACACTGAAGCTTTCTTT.

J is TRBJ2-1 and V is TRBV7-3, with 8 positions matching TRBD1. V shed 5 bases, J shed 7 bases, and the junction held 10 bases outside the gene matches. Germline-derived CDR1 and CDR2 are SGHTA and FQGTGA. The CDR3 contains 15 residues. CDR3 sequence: CASSPRTGFDNEQFF. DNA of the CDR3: TGTGCCAGCAGCCCGAGGACAGGGTTCGATAATGAGCAGTTCTTC.

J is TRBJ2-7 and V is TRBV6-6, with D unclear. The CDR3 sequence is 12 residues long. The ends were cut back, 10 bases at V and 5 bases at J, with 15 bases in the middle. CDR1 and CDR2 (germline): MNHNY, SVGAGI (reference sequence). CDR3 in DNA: TGTGCCACGTGGTCGGGTGGCCACGAGCAGTACTTC. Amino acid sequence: CATWSGGHEQYF.

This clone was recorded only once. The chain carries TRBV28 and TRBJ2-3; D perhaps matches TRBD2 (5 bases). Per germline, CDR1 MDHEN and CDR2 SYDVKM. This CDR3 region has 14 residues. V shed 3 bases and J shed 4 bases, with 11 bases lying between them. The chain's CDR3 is CASSFQDLPDTQYF. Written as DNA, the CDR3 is TGTGCCAGCAGTTTCCAGGACTTACCAGATACGCAGTATTTT.

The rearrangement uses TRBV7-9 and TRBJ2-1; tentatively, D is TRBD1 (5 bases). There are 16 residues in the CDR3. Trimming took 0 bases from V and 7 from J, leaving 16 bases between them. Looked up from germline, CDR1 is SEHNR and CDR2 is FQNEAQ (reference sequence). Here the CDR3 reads CASSLADRSVRNEQFF. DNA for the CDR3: TGTGCCAGCAGCTTAGCAGACAGATCGGTGAGGAATGAGCAGTTCTTC.

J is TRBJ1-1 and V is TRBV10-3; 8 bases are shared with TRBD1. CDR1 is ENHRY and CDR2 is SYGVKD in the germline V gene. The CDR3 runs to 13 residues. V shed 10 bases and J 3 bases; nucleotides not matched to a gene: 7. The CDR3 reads CASSGGADTEAFF. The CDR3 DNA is TGTGCCAGTTCAGGGGGCGCGGACACTGAAGCTTTCTTT.

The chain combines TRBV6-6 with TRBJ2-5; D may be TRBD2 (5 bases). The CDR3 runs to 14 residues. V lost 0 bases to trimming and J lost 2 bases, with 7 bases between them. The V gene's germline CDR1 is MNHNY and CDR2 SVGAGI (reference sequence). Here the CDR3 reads CASSYSSGQETQYF. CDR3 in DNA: TGTGCCAGCAGTTACTCGAGCGGACAAGAGACCCAGTACTTC.

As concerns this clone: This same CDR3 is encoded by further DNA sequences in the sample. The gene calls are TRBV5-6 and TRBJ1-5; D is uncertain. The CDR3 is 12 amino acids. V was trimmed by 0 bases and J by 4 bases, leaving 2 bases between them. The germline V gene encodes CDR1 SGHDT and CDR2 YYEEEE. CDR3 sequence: CASSLGNQPQHF. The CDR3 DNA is TGTGCCAGCAGCTTGGGGAATCAGCCCCAGCATTTT.

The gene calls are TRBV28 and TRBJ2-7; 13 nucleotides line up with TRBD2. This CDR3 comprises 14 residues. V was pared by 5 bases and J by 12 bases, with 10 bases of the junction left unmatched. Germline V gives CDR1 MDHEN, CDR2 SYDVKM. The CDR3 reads CASSPRTSGSLPYF. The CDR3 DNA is TGTGCCAGCAGTCCTCGGACTAGCGGGAGTTTACCGTACTTC. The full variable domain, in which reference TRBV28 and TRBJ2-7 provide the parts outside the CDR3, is DVKVTQSSRYLVKRTGEKVFLECVQDMDHENMFWYRQDPGLGLRLIYFSYDVKMKEKGDIPEGYSVSREKKERFSLILESASTNQTSMYLCASSPRTSGSLPYFGPGTRLTVT.

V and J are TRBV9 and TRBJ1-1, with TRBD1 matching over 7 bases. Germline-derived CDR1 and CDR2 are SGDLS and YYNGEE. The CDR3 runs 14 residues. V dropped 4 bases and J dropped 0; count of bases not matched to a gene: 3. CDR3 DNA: TGTGCCAGCAGCCCGACAGGGTTGAACACTGAAGCTTTCTTT. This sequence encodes CASSPTGLNTEAFF.

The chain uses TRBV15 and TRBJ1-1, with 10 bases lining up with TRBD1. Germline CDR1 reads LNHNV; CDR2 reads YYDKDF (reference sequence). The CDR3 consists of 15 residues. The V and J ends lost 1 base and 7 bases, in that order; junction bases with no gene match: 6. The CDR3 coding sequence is TGTGCCACCAGCAGAGGCACGACAGGGGGCAGTGAAGCTTTCTTT. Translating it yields CATSRGTTGGSEAFF.

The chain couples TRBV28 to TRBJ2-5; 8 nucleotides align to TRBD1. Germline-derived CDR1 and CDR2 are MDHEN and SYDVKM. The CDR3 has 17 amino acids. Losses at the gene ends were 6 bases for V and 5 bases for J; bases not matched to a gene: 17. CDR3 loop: CASRGTPGQGIGETQYF. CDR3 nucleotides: TGTGCCAGCAGAGGTACCCCCGGACAGGGAATAGGGGAGACCCAGTACTTC.